Listed here is a single TCR beta chain. The sample comes from a study of shared clonotypes between healthy human individuals. The CDR3 contains 14 residues. Looked up from germline, CDR1 is SGHKS and CDR2 is YYEKEE (reference sequence). V lost 4 bases and J 2 bases, leaving 12 bases between the germline ends. TCRdb's table, derived via immunoSEQ multiplex PCR, lists solely in-frame clones and lacks some. Of 2.5 million or so clones in the sample, roughly nine tenths were seen once. This receptor was obtained from a man aged 18 to 29 in good health. The source material was naive CD4+ T cells sorted from blood. Subset described: CD45RA+ positively selected. The rearrangement links TRBV5-5 to TRBJ2-5; the D gene could be TRBD1 or TRBD2 (5 bases each). CDR3 residues: CASSVGPQQETQYF. Written as DNA, the CDR3 is TGTGCCAGCAGCGTGGGACCACAGCAAGAGACCCAGTACTTC.